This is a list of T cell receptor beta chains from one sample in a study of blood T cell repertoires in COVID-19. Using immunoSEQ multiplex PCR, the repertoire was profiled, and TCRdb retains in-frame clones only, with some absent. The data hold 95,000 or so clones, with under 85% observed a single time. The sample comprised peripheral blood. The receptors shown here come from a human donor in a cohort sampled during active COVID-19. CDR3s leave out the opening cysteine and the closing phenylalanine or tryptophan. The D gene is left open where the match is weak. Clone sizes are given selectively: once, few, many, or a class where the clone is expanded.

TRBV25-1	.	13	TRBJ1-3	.	ASSEPQGTGNTIY
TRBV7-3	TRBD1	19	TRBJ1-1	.	ASSLFPAVGTGSSVGTEAF
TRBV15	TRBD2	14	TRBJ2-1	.	ATSRAGTKQTNEQF
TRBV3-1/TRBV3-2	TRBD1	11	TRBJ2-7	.	ASSGTGSYEQY
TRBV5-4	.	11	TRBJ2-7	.	ASSLQGLYEQY
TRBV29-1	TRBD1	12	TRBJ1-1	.	SGTYMDRGDEAF
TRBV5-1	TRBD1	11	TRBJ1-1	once	ASSPDRDTEAF
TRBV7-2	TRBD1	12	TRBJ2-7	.	ASSSGTGYYEQY
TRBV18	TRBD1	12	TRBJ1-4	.	ASSEGTVNEKLF
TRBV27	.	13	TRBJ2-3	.	ASSWAGLSTDTQY
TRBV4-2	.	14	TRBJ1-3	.	ASSQDLDSSGNTIY
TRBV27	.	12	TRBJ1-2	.	ASSFSGKNYGYT
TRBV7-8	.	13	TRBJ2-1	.	ASSLGLSSYNEQF
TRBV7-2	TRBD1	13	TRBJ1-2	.	ASSPLAGGIYGYT
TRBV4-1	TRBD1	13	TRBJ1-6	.	ASEPRTGNNSPLH
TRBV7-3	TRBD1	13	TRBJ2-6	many	ASSSGTEGANVLT
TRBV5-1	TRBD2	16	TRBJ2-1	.	ASSLPTSGGFSYNEQF
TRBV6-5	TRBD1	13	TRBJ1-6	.	ASSYRTGPNSPLH
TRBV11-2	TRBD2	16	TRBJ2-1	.	ASSRKKLLLAGDNEQF
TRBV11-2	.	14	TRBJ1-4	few	ASSFGSGDPNEKLF
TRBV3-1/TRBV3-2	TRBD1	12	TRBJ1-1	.	ASSQDREFAEAF
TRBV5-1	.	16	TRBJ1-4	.	ASSKGFPGAATNEKLF
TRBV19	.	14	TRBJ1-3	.	ASSRGRESSGNTIY
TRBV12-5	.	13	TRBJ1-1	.	ASGPEGRGETEAF
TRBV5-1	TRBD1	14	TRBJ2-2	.	ASTRGGAANTGELF
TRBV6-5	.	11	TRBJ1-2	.	ASTKSGGYGYT
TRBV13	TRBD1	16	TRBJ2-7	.	ASSYSSPQGANSYEQY
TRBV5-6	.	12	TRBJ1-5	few	ASSLRGQGQPQH
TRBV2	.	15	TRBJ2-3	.	ASSEKFGTSSTDTQY
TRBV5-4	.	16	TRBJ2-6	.	ASSPALGGGSGANVLT
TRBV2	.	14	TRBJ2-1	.	ASSGIRAPGYNEQF
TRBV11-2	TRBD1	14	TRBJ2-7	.	ASRYPPGQLSYEQY
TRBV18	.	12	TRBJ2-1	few	ASRDTLQYNEQF
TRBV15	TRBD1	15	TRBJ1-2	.	ATSRDRGTGKLYGYT
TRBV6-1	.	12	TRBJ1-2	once	ASSDVVRVRGYT
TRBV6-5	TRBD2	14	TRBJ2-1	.	ASSYEAGGSYNEQF
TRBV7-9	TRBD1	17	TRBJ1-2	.	ASSLGRTGGGQTRDGYT
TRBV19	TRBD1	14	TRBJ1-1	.	ASSATSTGRWTEAF
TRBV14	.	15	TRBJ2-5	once	ASSYQFGGFIGETQY
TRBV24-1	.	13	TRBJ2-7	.	ATSDPRDRTYEQY
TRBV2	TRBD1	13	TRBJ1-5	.	ASTKQGFENQPQH
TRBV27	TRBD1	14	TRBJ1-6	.	ASSLIPGGNGSPLH
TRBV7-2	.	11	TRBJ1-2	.	ASSPDKFYGYT
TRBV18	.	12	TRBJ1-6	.	ASSMSSYNSPLH
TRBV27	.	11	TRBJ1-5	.	ASSLKGNQPQH
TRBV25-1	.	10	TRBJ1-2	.	ASSQTGGGYT
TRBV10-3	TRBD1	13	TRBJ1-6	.	AISETETGVSPLH
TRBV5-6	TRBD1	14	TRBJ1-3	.	ASSTRQGSTGNTIY
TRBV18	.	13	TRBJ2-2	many	ASSPMAANTGELF
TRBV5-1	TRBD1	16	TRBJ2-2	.	ASSFRTLQGPRTGELF
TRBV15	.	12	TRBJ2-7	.	ATSRGGPQEEQY